These T cell receptor beta chains were read from a single sample in a study of cytomegalovirus exposure and HLA in healthy donors. Here immunoSEQ multiplex PCR was the method, and the copy in TCRdb shows in-frame clones only, minus some. The repertoire holds under 130,000 clones, with 65% to 80% as singletons. Sequencing was carried out using PBMCs. These receptors all come from a woman in her thirties or forties in good health and CMV-seronegative. CDR3s include the opening cysteine and the closing phenylalanine or tryptophan. A D gene is named only where the DNA matches it firmly. Clone size is stated in some rows and not others, as once, few, many or a class when expanded.

CDR3 DNA,CDR3 protein,V gene,J gene,clone size,D gene
TGTGCCAGCAGCGACTACAGGGGGTCCCAGTACTTC,CASSDYRGSQYF,TRBV6-6,TRBJ2-5,few,TRBD1
TGTGCCAGCAGCTTGTCGTTCTACGAGCAGTACTTC,CASSLSFYEQYF,TRBV5-6,TRBJ2-7,NA,NA
TGCGCCAGCAGCCAAACCCGGACAGGTTTAAAGTATTTT,CASSQTRTGLKYF,TRBV4-3,TRBJ2-3,NA,TRBD1
TGTGCCAGCAGCGGAAACACCCGGGACAGGGTTCCCCCCGGGGAGCTGTTTTTT,CASSGNTRDRVPPGELFF,TRBV7-9,TRBJ2-2,NA,TRBD1
TGTGCCAGCAGCGGGGGACAGTTTTACTACGAGCAGTACTTC,CASSGGQFYYEQYF,TRBV5-5,TRBJ2-7,NA,TRBD1
TGCGCCAGCAGCCAAGATTTTACTAGGCGAGCCGGGGAGCTGTTTTTT,CASSQDFTRRAGELFF,TRBV4-1,TRBJ2-2,NA,NA
TGTGCCAGCAGCTTAGCGAGGGGGAACTACAATGAGCAGTTCTTC,CASSLARGNYNEQFF,TRBV7-8,TRBJ2-1,once,NA
TGTGCCAGCAGTTACTCAGAGCGGGGGGCAGATACGCAGTATTTT,CASSYSERGADTQYF,TRBV6-5,TRBJ2-3,NA,TRBD2
TGTGCCAGCAGTCCAGGGTTTGGCTACACCTTC,CASSPGFGYTF,TRBV6-5,TRBJ1-2,NA,NA
TGTGCCATCTCACGGGGGTTAAGTCAGCCCCAGCATTTT,CAISRGLSQPQHF,TRBV10-3,TRBJ1-5,NA,NA
TGTGCCAGTGAACAGGGGGCGTTTGGCAAAAACATTCAGTACTTC,CASEQGAFGKNIQYF,TRBV19,TRBJ2-4,medium-sized,TRBD1
TGTGCCAGTAGGGGACTAGCCACTAACGATGAGCAGTTCTTC,CASRGLATNDEQFF,TRBV27,TRBJ2-1,NA,TRBD2
TGTGCCATCCTGACAGACTCCTACAATGAGCAGTTCTTC,CAILTDSYNEQFF,TRBV10-3,TRBJ2-1,once,NA
TGTGCCAGCAGCTTGTCTCCACAGGGCCTGGACGAGCAGTACTTC,CASSLSPQGLDEQYF,TRBV5-6,TRBJ2-7,once,NA
TGTGCCAGCAGCCCTCCGGGAAAGTACGAGCAGTACTTC,CASSPPGKYEQYF,TRBV7-2,TRBJ2-7,NA,NA
TGTGCCAGCAGTGGGGGGACAGGCCAAGAGACCCAGTACTTC,CASSGGTGQETQYF,TRBV28,TRBJ2-5,few,TRBD1
TGTGCCAGTAGTTCTCGACTAGCGGGGGGACGCGAGCAGTACTTC,CASSSRLAGGREQYF,TRBV19,TRBJ2-7,NA,TRBD2
TGTGCCAGCTCACCGTTGACTAGCGGGAACACCGGGGAGCTGTTTTTT,CASSPLTSGNTGELFF,TRBV18,TRBJ2-2,NA,TRBD2
TGCGCCAGCAGCCAAGATCCGGGAGGCGAAAAACTGTTTTTT,CASSQDPGGEKLFF,TRBV4-3,TRBJ1-4,NA,NA
TGCGCCAGCAGCTTGGACAGGGGGCAACCAGATACGCAGTATTTT,CASSLDRGQPDTQYF,TRBV5-1,TRBJ2-3,NA,TRBD1
TGCGCCAGCAGCCAATCGACAGGGACCTCCCGAGAGACCCAGTACTTC,CASSQSTGTSRETQYF,TRBV4-3,TRBJ2-5,NA,TRBD1
TGTGCCAGCAGTGAAGTAGGACTAGCGGGAGGATACGATGAGCAGTTCTTC,CASSEVGLAGGYDEQFF,TRBV6-1,TRBJ2-1,NA,TRBD2
TGTGCCAGCAGCTTAGGTCTGCTAGCGGGAGGTCAGGGGGAGCAGTACTTC,CASSLGLLAGGQGEQYF,TRBV7-2,TRBJ2-7,NA,TRBD2
TGTGCCAGCAGCCCTCCGGTTCACTACGAGCAGTACTTC,CASSPPVHYEQYF,TRBV7-9,TRBJ2-7,few,NA
TGTGCCAGCAGTCGCCGGGAGGTTAGGAGCTATGGCTACACCTTC,CASSRREVRSYGYTF,TRBV28,TRBJ1-2,NA,NA
TGTGCCAGCAGTGATGTTGGGACAGGGAGCACCGGGGAGCTGTTTTTT,CASSDVGTGSTGELFF,TRBV2,TRBJ2-2,few,TRBD1
TGTGCCAGCTCAAAGCCTACCGTTGTGAACACTGAAGCTTTCTTT,CASSKPTVVNTEAFF,TRBV18,TRBJ1-1,NA,NA
TGTGCCAGCAGTGCTGCGTCAGCGGGAGGCACAGATACGCAGTATTTT,CASSAASAGGTDTQYF,TRBV2,TRBJ2-3,once,TRBD2
TGTGCCAGCAGGACGGAACAGGGCTCCGAGCAGTACTTC,CASRTEQGSEQYF,TRBV27,TRBJ2-7,NA,NA
TGCGCCAGCAGCTTGGAGGGACAGCTTTCCTACAATGAGCAGTTCTTC,CASSLEGQLSYNEQFF,TRBV5-1,TRBJ2-1,NA,TRBD1
TGTGCCAGCTCACCCTCGGCGGGAGGGCCGGCAGATACGCAGTATTTT,CASSPSAGGPADTQYF,TRBV18,TRBJ2-3,few,TRBD2
TGTGCCAGCAGCCCCGTGAGTGGGGTAGCGGGAGATACGCAGTATTTT,CASSPVSGVAGDTQYF,TRBV9,TRBJ2-3,NA,TRBD2
TGTGCCAGCAGCCTGGAAGGGGGTCCAGATACGCAGTATTTT,CASSLEGGPDTQYF,TRBV7-6,TRBJ2-3,NA,NA
TGTGCCAGCAGGTCTCAGGGGGCTGGCTATGGCTACACCTTC,CASRSQGAGYGYTF,TRBV28,TRBJ1-2,NA,TRBD1
TGTGCCAGCTCACCAGGGGGGGGATTCGAGCAGCCCCAGCATTTT,CASSPGGGFEQPQHF,TRBV18,TRBJ1-5,NA,NA
TGTGCCACCCAAAGAGAAGAGACCCAGTACTTC,CATQREETQYF,TRBV19,TRBJ2-5,NA,NA
TGTGCCAGTAGTATCTCCATCCAGGGTCAGCCCCAGCATTTT,CASSISIQGQPQHF,TRBV19,TRBJ1-5,NA,NA
TGCGCCAGCAGTGAGGGGGGCGAGTATAATTCACCCCTCCACTTT,CASSEGGEYNSPLHF,TRBV10-2,TRBJ1-6,NA,NA
TGTGCCAGCAGCTCTCCGGGACTAGGATCGGAGACCCAGTACTTC,CASSSPGLGSETQYF,TRBV11-2,TRBJ2-5,NA,TRBD2
TGCAGCGGGGGTGGGGGAGGTGAAGCTTTCTTT,CSGGGGGEAFF,TRBV29-1,TRBJ1-1,NA,NA
TGTGCCAGCTCACCACCTGGTCCAGCTAACTATGGCTACACCTTC,CASSPPGPANYGYTF,TRBV18,TRBJ1-2,NA,NA
TGTGCCTGGAGTGTAAGCCTCCGAGAGACCCAGTACTTC,CAWSVSLRETQYF,TRBV30,TRBJ2-5,NA,NA
TGTGCCAGCAGCCAAGACCGACTAGCGGGGTACACAGATACGCAGTATTTT,CASSQDRLAGYTDTQYF,TRBV14,TRBJ2-3,NA,TRBD2
TGTGCCAGCAGGGCCGACTATCAGCCCCAGCATTTT,CASRADYQPQHF,TRBV7-2,TRBJ1-5,NA,NA
TGTGCCAGCGGCAGGGGCGGGGGGAACACTGAAGCTTTCTTT,CASGRGGGNTEAFF,TRBV27,TRBJ1-1,NA,NA
TGCGCCAGCAGCCAAGATAACAGCCCCTACGAGCAGTACTTC,CASSQDNSPYEQYF,TRBV4-3,TRBJ2-7,NA,NA